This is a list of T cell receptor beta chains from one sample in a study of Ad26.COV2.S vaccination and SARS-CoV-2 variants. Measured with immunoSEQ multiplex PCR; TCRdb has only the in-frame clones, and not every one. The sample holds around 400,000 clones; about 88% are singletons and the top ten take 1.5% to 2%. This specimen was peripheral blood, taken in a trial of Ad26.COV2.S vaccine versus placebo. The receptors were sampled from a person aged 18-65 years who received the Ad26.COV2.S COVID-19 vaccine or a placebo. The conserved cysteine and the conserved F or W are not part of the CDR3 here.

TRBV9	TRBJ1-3	ASSGRQGGNTIY
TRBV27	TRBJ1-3	ASSRDRGYSGNTIY
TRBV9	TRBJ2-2	ASSGKGGASAGELF
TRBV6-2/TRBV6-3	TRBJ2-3	ASSYSRGPKATQY
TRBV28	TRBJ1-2	ASSLARWNGYT
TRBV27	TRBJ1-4	ASTNSGSNEKLF
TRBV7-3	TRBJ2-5	ASSAGTHQETQY
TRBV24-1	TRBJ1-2	ATSEAGYGYT
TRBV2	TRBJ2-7	ASISSPGLASYEQY
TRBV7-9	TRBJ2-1	ASSTRGDYLRNEQF
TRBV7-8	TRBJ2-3	ASSFDLLPDTQY
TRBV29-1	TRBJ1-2	SYSGVGGYT
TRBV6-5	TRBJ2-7	ASSYPREGVYEQY
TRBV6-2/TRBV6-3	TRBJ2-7	ASSYPGLAAYEQY
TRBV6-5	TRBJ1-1	ASSVTQGAEAF
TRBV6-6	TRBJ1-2	ASTRNRDLYGYT
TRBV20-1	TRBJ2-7	SASSPSGHEQY
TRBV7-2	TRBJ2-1	ASSLSVGSSYNEQF
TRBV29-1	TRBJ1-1	SAGTGSFTNTEAF
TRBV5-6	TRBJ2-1	ASSSRTSGSYNEQF